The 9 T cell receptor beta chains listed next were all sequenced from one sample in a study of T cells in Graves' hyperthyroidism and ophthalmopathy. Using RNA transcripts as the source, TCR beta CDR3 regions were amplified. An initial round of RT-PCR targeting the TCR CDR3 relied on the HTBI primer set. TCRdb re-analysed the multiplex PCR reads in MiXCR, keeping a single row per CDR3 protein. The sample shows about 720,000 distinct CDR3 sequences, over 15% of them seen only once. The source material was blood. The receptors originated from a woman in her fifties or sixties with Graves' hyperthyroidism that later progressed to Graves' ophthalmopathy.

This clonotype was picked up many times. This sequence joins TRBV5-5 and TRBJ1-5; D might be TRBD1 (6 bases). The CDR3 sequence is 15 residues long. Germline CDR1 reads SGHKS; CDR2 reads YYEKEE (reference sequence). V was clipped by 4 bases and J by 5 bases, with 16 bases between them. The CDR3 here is CASSPNTGPYQPQHF. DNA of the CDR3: TGTGCCAGCAGCCCTAACACAGGGCCCTATCAGCCCCAGCATTTT.

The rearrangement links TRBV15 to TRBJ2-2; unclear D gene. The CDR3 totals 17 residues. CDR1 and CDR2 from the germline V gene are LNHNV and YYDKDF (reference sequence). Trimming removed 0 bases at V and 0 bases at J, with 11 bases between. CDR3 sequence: CATSRDLAVSNTGELFF. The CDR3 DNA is TGTGCCACCAGCAGAGATTTGGCGGTATCGAACACCGGGGAGCTGTTTTTT.

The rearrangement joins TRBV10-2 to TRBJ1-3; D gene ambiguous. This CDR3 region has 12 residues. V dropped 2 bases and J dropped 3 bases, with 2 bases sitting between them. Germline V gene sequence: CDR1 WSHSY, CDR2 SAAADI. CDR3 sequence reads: CASSEGGNTIYF. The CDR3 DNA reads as TGCGCCAGCAGTGAGGGTGGAAACACCATATATTTT.

The CDR3 coding sequence is TGCAGTGCTAGAAGGGTGGAAAACAATGAGCAGTTCTTC. This sequence encodes CSARRVENNEQFF. The chain recombines TRBV20-1 with TRBJ2-1; D is undetermined. Germline V CDR1 and CDR2: DFQATT, SNEGSKA (reference sequence). Trimming shortened V by 2 bases and J by 5 bases, and 10 bases separated the two germline ends. The CDR3 totals 13 residues.

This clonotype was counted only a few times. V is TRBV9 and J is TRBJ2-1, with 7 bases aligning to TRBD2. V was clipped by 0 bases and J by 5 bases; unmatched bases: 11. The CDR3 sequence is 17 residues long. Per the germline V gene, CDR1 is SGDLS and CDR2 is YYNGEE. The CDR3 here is CASSVGGGVLHDNEQFF. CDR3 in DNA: TGTGCCAGCAGCGTAGGGGGAGGGGTGCTCCATGACAATGAGCAGTTCTTC.

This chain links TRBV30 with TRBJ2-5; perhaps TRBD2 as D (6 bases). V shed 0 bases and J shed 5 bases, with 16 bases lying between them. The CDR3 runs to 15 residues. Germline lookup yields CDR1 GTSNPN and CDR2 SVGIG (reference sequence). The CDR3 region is CAWSVQTTGVETQYF. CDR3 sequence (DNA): TGTGCCTGGAGTGTACAAACAACGGGGGTCGAGACCCAGTACTTC.

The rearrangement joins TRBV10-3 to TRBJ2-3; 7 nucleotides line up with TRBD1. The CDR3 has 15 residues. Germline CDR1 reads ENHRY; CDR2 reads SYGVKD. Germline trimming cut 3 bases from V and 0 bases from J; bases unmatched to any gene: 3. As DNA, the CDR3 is TGTGCCATCAGTGAAGAGGGGGCGAGCACAGATACGCAGTATTTT. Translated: CAISEEGASTDTQYF.

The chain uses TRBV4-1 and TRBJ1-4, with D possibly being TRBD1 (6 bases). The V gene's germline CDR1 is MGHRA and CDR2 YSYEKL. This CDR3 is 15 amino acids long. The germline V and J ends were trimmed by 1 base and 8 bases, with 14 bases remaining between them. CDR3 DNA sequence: TGCGCCAGCAGCCAAGGTGGGGGGGCGCGGGAAAAACTGTTTTTT. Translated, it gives CASSQGGGAREKLFF.

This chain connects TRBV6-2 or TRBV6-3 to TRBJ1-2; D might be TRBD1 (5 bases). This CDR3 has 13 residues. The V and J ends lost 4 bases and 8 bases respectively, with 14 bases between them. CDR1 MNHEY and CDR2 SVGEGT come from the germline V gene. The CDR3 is CASSLKGSSGYTF. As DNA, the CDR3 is TGTGCCAGCAGTTTAAAGGGGTCGTCGGGCTACACCTTC.